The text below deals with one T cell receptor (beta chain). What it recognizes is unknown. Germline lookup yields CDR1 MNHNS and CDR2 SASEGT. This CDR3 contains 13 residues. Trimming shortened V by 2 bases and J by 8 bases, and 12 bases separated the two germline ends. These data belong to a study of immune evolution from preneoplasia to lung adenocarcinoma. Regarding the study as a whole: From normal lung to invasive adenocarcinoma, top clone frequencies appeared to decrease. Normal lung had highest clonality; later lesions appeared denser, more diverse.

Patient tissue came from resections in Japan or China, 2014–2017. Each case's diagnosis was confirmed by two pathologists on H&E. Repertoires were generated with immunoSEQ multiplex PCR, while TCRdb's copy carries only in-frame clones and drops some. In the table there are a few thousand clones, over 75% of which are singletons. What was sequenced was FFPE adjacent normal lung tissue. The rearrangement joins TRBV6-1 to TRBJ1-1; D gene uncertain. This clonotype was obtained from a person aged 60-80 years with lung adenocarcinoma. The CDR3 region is CASSERAESEAFF. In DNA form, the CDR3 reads TGTGCCAGCAGTGAAAGGGCGGAGTCCGAAGCTTTCTTT.